The source of this T cell receptor beta chain is a study of post-analysis software for immune sequencing data. Study in general: Relapsing-remitting, secondary progressive and progressive-relapsing courses of multiple sclerosis were included. Study-wide points: TRBV segments more frequent in patients than in controls numbered roughly 5 and included TRBV5-6, TRBV5-1 and TRBV20-1. The study found significantly lower normalized Chao1 diversity in multiple sclerosis patients than in controls. Same-batch samples co-clustered strongly by F measure.

Prepared TCR beta cDNA libraries contained unique molecular identifiers. From around 0.96 to 9.9 million T cells, 400,000 to 550,000 cDNA molecules were obtained. TCRdb ran MiXCR on the PCR reads and lists one entry per CDR3 protein. Counted here are under 650,000 distinct CDR3 sequences, roughly 45% occurring once; the ten biggest clones make up roughly 1.8%. Germline CDR1 is DFQATT and CDR2 is SNEGSKA (reference sequence). This CDR3 region has 17 residues. With V trimmed by 5 bases and J by 0 bases, 7 bases remained unmatched. Notes on this clonotype: Its antigen is undetermined.

Material for sequencing was blood. This sequence was found in a girl between 5 and 17 years old with multiple sclerosis. This chain links TRBV20-1 with TRBJ2-1; 13 positions agree with TRBD2. Here the CDR3 reads CSAEGTSGMVSYNEQFF. CDR3 nucleotides: TGCAGTGCTGAGGGGACTAGCGGGATGGTCTCCTACAATGAGCAGTTCTTC.